The 7 T cell receptor beta chains below come from one sample, sequenced in a study of human T cells and chemical hapten exposure. The time point: patch test 2, 6 weeks after DPC sensitization. Stated treatment: therapeutic diphenylcyclopropenone sensitization with weekly scalp DPC. Unfractionated whole blood served as the source for total RNA extraction. TCRdb passed the RACE reads through MiXCR, listing each CDR3 protein once. The table has tens of thousands of distinct CDR3 sequences, roughly a tenth seen once; the top ten hold 14%. This material consisted of whole blood, taken in connection with sensitization to the hapten diphenylcyclopropenone (DPC). These receptors were collected from a woman under 40 with alopecia areata. Some clones in this sample may be carry-over from other donors' samples.

In this sample, this clonotype turned up a few times. The V and J genes are TRBV2 and TRBJ1-2; no firm D call. This CDR3 has 12 amino acids. The V end lost 2 bases, the J end lost 6 bases, and 7 bases lay between the germline ends. CDR1 is SNHLY, CDR2 FYNNEI, per germline. In DNA form, the CDR3 reads TGTGCCAGCAGTGAAATGGGCGATGGCTACACCTTC. Amino acids: CASSEMGDGYTF.

This clonotype was counted a few times. V gene TRBV15 combines with J gene TRBJ2-1; TRBD2 is a possible D gene (6 bases). The V and J ends lost 5 bases and 7 bases respectively, with 18 bases between them. The V gene's germline CDR1 is LNHNV and CDR2 YYDKDF (reference sequence). The CDR3 is made up of 15 amino acids. The CDR3 spells CATSLVHREMNEQFF. CDR3 nucleotides: TGTGCCACCAGCCTCGTTCACCGGGAGATGAATGAGCAGTTCTTC.

This clonotype was counted many times. The chain is built from TRBV6-2 or TRBV6-3 and TRBJ1-5; D is unclear. Looked up from germline, CDR1 is MNHEY and CDR2 is SVGEGT. Trimming stripped 5 bases from V and 3 bases from J, with 8 bases between. This CDR3 has 13 amino acids. The CDR3 region is CASSVDVNQPQHF. The CDR3 bases are TGTGCCAGCAGTGTCGACGTCAATCAGCCCCAGCATTTT.

The V call is TRBV18, the J call TRBJ1-6; no definite D call. From germline, CDR1 is KGHSH and CDR2 LQKENI. CDR3 length: 13 residues. With 3 bases removed from V and 8 bases from J, the gap between germline ends came to 8 bases. The CDR3 DNA reads as TGTGCCAGCTCACCTAGTTTGGATTCACCCCTCCACTTT. Translating gives CASSPSLDSPLHF.

This clonotype turned up a few times. The chain uses TRBV14 and TRBJ2-7; TRBD1 might be the D (5 bases). CDR1 SGHDN and CDR2 FVKESK come from the germline V gene. V gave up 2 bases and J gave up 5 bases, with 19 bases separating them. The CDR3 contains 16 residues. The DNA for the CDR3 is TGTGCCAGCAGCCAACGGACACCGGGTATAGGGGACGAGCAGTACTTC. Encoded protein: CASSQRTPGIGDEQYF.

There are a few counts of this clonotype. The chain carries TRBV20-1 and TRBJ1-6; 8 bases align to TRBD1. The CDR3 runs 17 residues. From germline, CDR1 is DFQATT and CDR2 SNEGSKA (reference sequence). Trimming removed 3 bases from V and 0 bases from J; junction bases left unmatched: 7. The CDR3 region is CSARGQGAPSYNSPLHF. The CDR3 DNA reads as TGCAGTGCTAGGGGGCAGGGGGCGCCCTCCTATAATTCACCCCTCCACTTT.

This clonotype has a handful of counts. The chain has TRBV15 and TRBJ1-1; D perhaps matches TRBD1 (5 bases). Trimming shortened V by 0 bases and J by 2 bases, and 10 bases separated the two germline ends. Germline CDR1 LNHNV, CDR2 YYDKDF (reference sequence). The CDR3 runs 15 residues. CDR3 region: CATSRDLGGNTEAFF. In DNA form, the CDR3 reads TGTGCCACCAGCAGAGATCTGGGGGGTAACACTGAAGCTTTCTTT.